This TCR beta chain emerged from a study of T-cell memory formation after mild COVID-19. CDR3 length: 13 amino acids. V was clipped by 0 bases and J by 5 bases, with 7 bases between them. The V gene's germline CDR1 is LNHNV and CDR2 YYDKDF (reference sequence). Sample barcodes and UMIs were carried by the TCR alpha and TCR beta cDNA libraries that 5'RACE generated with constant-segment primers. From the 5' RACE reads, TCRdb called clonotypes with MiXCR, one entry per CDR3 protein. The sample holds about 320,000 distinct CDR3 sequences; around an eighth are singletons and the top ten take roughly 21%.

Sequenced sample: PBMCs or a T cell subset sorted from them (not recorded which). The origin of this receptor is a man aged 18 to 29 who had mild COVID-19 (a few samples of this study predate the infection). Cell type and time point are not known. The chain uses TRBV15 and TRBJ2-5, with a possible D match to TRBD1 (6 bases). CDR3 loop: CATSRDQGETQYF. In DNA form, the CDR3 reads TGTGCCACCAGCAGAGACCAGGGGGAGACCCAGTACTTC.